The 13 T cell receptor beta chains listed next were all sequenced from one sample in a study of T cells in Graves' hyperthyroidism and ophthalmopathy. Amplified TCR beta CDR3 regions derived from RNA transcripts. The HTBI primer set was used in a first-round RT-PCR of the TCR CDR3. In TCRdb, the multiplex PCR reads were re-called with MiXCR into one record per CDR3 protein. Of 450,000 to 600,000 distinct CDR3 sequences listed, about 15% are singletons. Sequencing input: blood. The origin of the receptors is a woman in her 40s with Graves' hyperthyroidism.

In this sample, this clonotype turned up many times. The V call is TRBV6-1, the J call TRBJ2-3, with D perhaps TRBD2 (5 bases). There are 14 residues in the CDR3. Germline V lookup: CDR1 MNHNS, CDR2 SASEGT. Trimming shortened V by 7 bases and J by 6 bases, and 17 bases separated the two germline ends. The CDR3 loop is CASKARGSKDTQYF. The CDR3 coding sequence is TGTGCCAGCAAGGCGAGAGGGAGTAAGGATACGCAGTATTTT.

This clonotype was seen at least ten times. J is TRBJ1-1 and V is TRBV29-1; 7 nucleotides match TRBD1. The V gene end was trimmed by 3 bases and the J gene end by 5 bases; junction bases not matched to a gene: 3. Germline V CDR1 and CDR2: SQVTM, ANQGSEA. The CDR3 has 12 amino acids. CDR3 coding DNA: TGCAGCGTTGATCAGGGGGGGACTGAAGCTTTCTTT. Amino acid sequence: CSVDQGGTEAFF.

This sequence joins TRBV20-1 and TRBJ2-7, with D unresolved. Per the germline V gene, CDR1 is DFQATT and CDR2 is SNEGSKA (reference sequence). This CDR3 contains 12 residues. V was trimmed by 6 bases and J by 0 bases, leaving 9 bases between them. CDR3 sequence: CSARTNSYEQYF. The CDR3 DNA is TGCAGTGCACGGACCAACTCCTACGAGCAGTACTTC.

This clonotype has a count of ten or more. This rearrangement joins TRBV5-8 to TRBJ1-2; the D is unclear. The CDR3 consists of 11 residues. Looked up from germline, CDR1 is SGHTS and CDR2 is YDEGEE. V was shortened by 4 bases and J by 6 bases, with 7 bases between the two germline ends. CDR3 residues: CASSAKDGYTF. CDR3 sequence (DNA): TGTGCCAGCAGCGCCAAGGATGGCTACACCTTC.

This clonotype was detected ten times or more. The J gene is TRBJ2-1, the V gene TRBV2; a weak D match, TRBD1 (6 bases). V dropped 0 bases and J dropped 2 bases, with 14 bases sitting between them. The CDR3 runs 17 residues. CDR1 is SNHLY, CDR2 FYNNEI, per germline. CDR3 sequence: CASSEALYRVAYNEQFF. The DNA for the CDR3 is TGTGCCAGCAGTGAAGCGCTCTACAGGGTAGCCTACAATGAGCAGTTCTTC.

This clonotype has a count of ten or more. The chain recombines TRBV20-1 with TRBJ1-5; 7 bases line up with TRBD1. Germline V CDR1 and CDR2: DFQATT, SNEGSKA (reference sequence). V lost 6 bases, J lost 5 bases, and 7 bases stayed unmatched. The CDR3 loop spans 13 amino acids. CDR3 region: CSAAGTEDQPQHF. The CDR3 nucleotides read TGCAGTGCGGCCGGGACAGAGGATCAGCCCCAGCATTTT.

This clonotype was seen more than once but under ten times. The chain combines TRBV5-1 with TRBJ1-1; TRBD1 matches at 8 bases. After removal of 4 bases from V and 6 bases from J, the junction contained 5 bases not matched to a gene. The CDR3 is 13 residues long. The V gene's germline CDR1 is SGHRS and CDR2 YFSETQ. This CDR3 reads CASSQSDRAEAFF. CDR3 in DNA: TGCGCCAGCAGCCAATCGGACAGGGCTGAAGCTTTCTTT.

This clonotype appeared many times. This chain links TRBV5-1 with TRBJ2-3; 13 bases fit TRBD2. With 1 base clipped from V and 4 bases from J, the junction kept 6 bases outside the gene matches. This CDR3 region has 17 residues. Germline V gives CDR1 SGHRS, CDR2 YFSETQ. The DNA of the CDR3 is TGCGCCAGCAGCTTGTCCGCTACTAGCGGGGGGGCAGATACGCAGTATTTT. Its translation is CASSLSATSGGADTQYF.

The CDR3 bases are TGTGCCAGCAGCCAAGGACTAGTTTGGTCAGATACGCAGTATTTT. Its translation is CASSQGLVWSDTQYF. The J gene is TRBJ2-3, the V gene TRBV7-2; the match to TRBD2 covers 7 bases. J was trimmed by 4 bases and V by 5 bases; bases with no gene match: 9. There are 15 residues in the CDR3. The germline V gene has CDR1 SGHTA and CDR2 FQGNSA.

For the CDR3, the DNA is TGTGCCAGCAGCCAAGGTGCAACTTCCAACGAGCAGTACTTC. This encodes CASSQGATSNEQYF. V and J are TRBV3-1 and TRBJ2-7, with D unclear. The CDR3 is 14 amino acids. Germline CDR1 reads LGHDT; CDR2 reads YNNKEL (reference sequence). V gave up 1 base and J gave up 5 bases, with 12 bases separating them.

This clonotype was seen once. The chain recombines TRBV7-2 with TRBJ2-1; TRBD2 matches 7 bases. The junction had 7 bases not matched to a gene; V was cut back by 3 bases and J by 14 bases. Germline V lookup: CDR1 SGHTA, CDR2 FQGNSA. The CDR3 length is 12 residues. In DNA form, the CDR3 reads TGTGCCAGCAGCTTGAGTTGGGGGGGTGAGTTCTTC. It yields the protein CASSLSWGGEFF. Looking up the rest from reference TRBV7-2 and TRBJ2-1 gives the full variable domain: GAGVSQSPSNKVTEKGKDVELRCDPISGHTALYWYRQSLGQGLEFLIYFQGNSAPDKSGLPSDRFSAERTGGSVSTLTIQRTQQEDSAVYLCASSLSWGGEFFGPGTRLTVL.

The CDR3: CASRVGRTGGNTIYF. The CDR3 bases are TGTGCCAGCCGTGTCGGCAGGACAGGAGGAAACACCATATATTTT. The V and J genes are TRBV3-1 and TRBJ1-3, with TRBD1 matching over 7 bases. The CDR3 consists of 15 residues. Germline V gene sequence: CDR1 LGHDT, CDR2 YNNKEL (reference sequence). Germline trimming cut 8 bases from V and 4 bases from J; bases unmatched to any gene: 11.

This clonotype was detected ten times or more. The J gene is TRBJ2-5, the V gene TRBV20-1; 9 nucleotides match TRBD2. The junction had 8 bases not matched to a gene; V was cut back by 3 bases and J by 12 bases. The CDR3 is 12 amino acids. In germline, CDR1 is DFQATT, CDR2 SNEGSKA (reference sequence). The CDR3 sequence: CSASPTSGPEYF. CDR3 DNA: TGCAGTGCTAGCCCCACTAGCGGGCCCGAGTACTTC.